This T cell receptor (beta chain) was profiled in a study of OX40 agonist ivuxolimab in advanced cancers. Notes on the research overall: Ivuxolimab, which targeted the costimulatory receptor OX40 (CD134), was an agonistic, fully human IgG2 monoclonal antibody. Of the roughly 52 dose-escalation patients, hepatocellular carcinoma was present in around 19, melanoma in around 15, renal cell carcinoma in 9 and head and neck cancer in 9. The paper covers the monotherapy dose-escalation part of the phase I ivuxolimab trial, which included N ≈ 50 patients. Patients were allowed to have had prior anti-PD-1, anti-PD-L1 or anti-CTLA-4 therapy, and around 43% of the dose-escalation patients had been treated with checkpoint inhibitors. Partial responses were achieved by three dose-escalation patients, of whom one had hepatocellular carcinoma and two had cutaneous melanoma. In the dose-escalation cohort, 82.7% of patients were male, and the mean age was roughly 60 years, with a range of about 20 to 79. The point of sequencing TCRbeta in the periphery was to test whether ivuxolimab changed TCR sequence diversity and drove clonal T-cell expansion. Intravenous ivuxolimab was administered to patients every 2 weeks at six dose levels: 0.01, 0.1, 0.3, 1.5, 3 and 10 mg/kg. The full study reports these points: Which antigens the clonally expanded peripheral T cells were specific for was not determined. Clonal expansion of both CD4+ and CD8+ blood T cells was observed from baseline to week 6 at doses 0.1 to 3.0 mg/kg. In partial responders in the 0.1-3.0 mg/kg groups, normalized peripheral clonal expansion was found to be among the lowest, especially among CD8+ T cells. After ivuxolimab, CD8+ T cells had more expanded clones than CD4+ T cells on average. Low levels of normalized T-cell clonal expansion were also seen in some patients who did not respond.

For sequencing of the TCRbeta CDR3 region, genomic DNA was extracted from the sorted cells. The immunoSEQ Assay was used for sequencing of TCRbeta CDR3 regions. TCRdb obtained this table from immuneACCESS and retained in-frame rearrangements with V and J assigned. These tables miss some clones; where compared with another copy, unresolved V genes account for less than half of the shortfall, and the remainder is unexplained. The sample data list approximately 57,000 clones, and nearly 90% of these were observed just once. Of the sample, around 10% is held by the ten largest clones. Patients with autoimmune disease history or receiving systemic immunosuppression were excluded from the trial. Peripheral blood for TCR sequencing was drawn from every dose cohort at baseline, at cycle 4 day 1 and at cycle 7 day 1. The samples were drawn from a first-in-human, open-label, multicenter phase I dose-escalation trial of ivuxolimab. Adults with locally advanced or metastatic head and neck squamous cell, hepatocellular, melanoma or renal cell carcinoma were enrolled in the trial. Before TCR sequencing, CD4+ T cells and CD8+ T cells were sorted from peripheral blood as separate populations.

The CDR3 spans 13 residues, from the cysteine through the phenylalanine. The DNA shown is the 39-base CDR3, in frame from base 1. V was cut back by 2 bases and J by 4 bases, leaving a gap of 8 bases between them. From a lookup of the germline V gene (reference sequence), CDR1 and CDR2 are LNHDA and SQIVND. Concerning this clone itself: Its antigen has not been determined. No base quality information exists; no much larger clone differs at one position.

This clonotype originated in an adult with an advanced solid tumor such as melanoma, head and neck, liver or kidney cancer. Sample: CD4+ or CD8+ T cells sorted from blood, taken in a trial of the OX40 agonist ivuxolimab. The V and J segments used are TRBV19 and TRBJ1-2; the D segment cannot be called with confidence. The nucleotide sequence reads as follows: TGTGCCAGTAGTATAATGGAGCGCTATGGCTACACCTTC. This gives the protein CASSIMERYGYTF. The reference TRBV19 and TRBJ1-2 proteins fill in what lies around the CDR3, so the full variable domain reads DGGITQSPKYLFRKEGQNVTLSCEQNLNHDAMYWYRQDPGQGLRLIYYSQIVNDFQKGDIAEGYSVSREKKESFPLTVTSAQKNPTAFYLCASSIMERYGYTFGSGTRLTVV.